Shown below are 32 T cell receptor beta chains from a single sample sequenced in a study of blood T cell repertoires in COVID-19. Produced via immunoSEQ multiplex PCR; TCRdb's table is partial and in-frame only. Among about 33,000 clones, about 91% were seen once, and the ten largest hold approximately 6.7%. Sequencing was performed on peripheral blood. All receptors derive from a human donor in a cohort sampled during active COVID-19.

The V and J genes are TRBV5-4 and TRBJ2-6, with D maybe TRBD1 (6 bases). V lost 4 bases and J 2 bases, leaving 16 bases between the germline ends. CDR1 SGHNT and CDR2 YYREEE come from the germline V gene (reference sequence). The CDR3 consists of 17 residues. CDR3: CASSHGQQWAGANVLTF. The CDR3 region has the DNA TGTGCCAGCAGCCACGGACAGCAATGGGCTGGGGCCAACGTCCTGACTTTC.

This chain links TRBV28 with TRBJ2-5, with a possible D match to TRBD2 (6 bases). Trimming stripped 6 bases from V and 3 bases from J, with 20 bases between. The CDR3 consists of 16 residues. CDR1 and CDR2 (germline): MDHEN, SYDVKM. The CDR3 coding sequence is TGTGCCAGCAGCCCGCTAGCGCCCGGGGGAGAAGAGACCCAGTACTTC. Translation gives CASSPLAPGGEETQYF.

This chain uses TRBV15 with TRBJ2-3; TRBD2 matches 7 bases. The CDR3 length is 18 residues. Germline V gene lookup returns CDR1 LNHNV and CDR2 YYDKDF (reference sequence). The V and J ends lost 1 base and 0 bases, in that order; junction bases with no gene match: 10. The CDR3 here is CATSRGFKTSISTDTQYF. The CDR3 nucleotides read TGTGCCACCAGCAGAGGGTTTAAGACTAGCATTAGCACAGATACGCAGTATTTT.

In its sample, this clone was seen once. This rearrangement joins TRBV15 to TRBJ2-6; TRBD1 aligns across 8 bases. Germline CDR1 is LNHNV and CDR2 is YYDKDF (reference sequence). The CDR3 loop spans 20 amino acids. The trim removed 1 base at V and 0 bases at J, leaving 11 bases unmatched. In DNA, the CDR3 is TGTGCCACCAGCAGAGGGGGGGCCGGGACAGGTATCTCTGGGGCCAACGTCCTGACTTTC. This gives the protein CATSRGGAGTGISGANVLTF. Full variable domain (missing parts from reference TRBV15 and TRBJ2-6): DAMVIQNPRYQVTQFGKPVTLSCSQTLNHNVMYWYQQKSSQAPKLLFHYYDKDFNNEADTPDNFQSRRPNTSFCFLDIRSPGLGDTAMYLCATSRGGAGTGISGANVLTFGAGSRLTVL.

The rearrangement uses TRBV2 and TRBJ2-1; TRBD2 aligns across 7 bases. The CDR3 loop spans 14 amino acids. Germline values: CDR1 SNHLY, CDR2 FYNNEI. Unmatched junction bases numbered 8, after V lost 3 bases and J lost 9 bases. In nucleotides, the CDR3 is TGTGCCAGCAGTGAGAGGCGGGGGTTGGTTGAGCAGTTCTTC. This sequence encodes CASSERRGLVEQFF.

The chain links TRBV7-2 to TRBJ2-3, with 8 bases matching TRBD2. The V and J ends lost 5 bases and 1 base, in that order; junction bases with no gene match: 2. Per germline, CDR1 SGHTA and CDR2 FQGNSA. The CDR3 is made up of 14 amino acids. The CDR3 loop reads CASSPGGGTDTQYF. In DNA form, the CDR3 reads TGTGCCAGCAGCCCCGGGGGGGGCACAGATACGCAGTATTTT.

The chain links TRBV5-6 to TRBJ2-7, with TRBD1 matching 10 bases. From germline, CDR1 is SGHDT and CDR2 YYEEEE. This CDR3 has 15 amino acids. V lost 1 base, J lost 2 bases, and 3 bases stayed unmatched. The CDR3 nucleotides are TGTGCCAGCAGCTTGTTGGGGACAGGGGCCTACGAGCAGTACTTC. This translates into CASSLLGTGAYEQYF.

The rearrangement uses TRBV18 and TRBJ1-5; 9 bases match TRBD1. CDR1 is KGHSH and CDR2 is LQKENI in the germline V gene. The junction had 3 bases not matched to a gene; V was cut back by 5 bases and J by 4 bases. The CDR3 is 14 amino acids. CDR3 nucleotides: TGTGCCAGCTCAGAAGGGACAGGGAATCAGCCCCAGCATTTT. The encoded protein is CASSEGTGNQPQHF.

CDR3 in amino acids: CASSSGLGGSSYEQYF. CDR3 sequence (DNA): TGTGCCAGCAGCTCCGGACTAGGTGGGAGCTCCTACGAGCAGTACTTC. This rearrangement joins TRBV7-9 to TRBJ2-7, with TRBD2 identical over 7 bases. J was trimmed by 0 bases and V by 4 bases; bases with no gene match: 9. The CDR3 length is 16 residues. Germline-derived CDR1 and CDR2 are SEHNR and FQNEAQ (reference sequence).

The count of this clone is one. The rearrangement uses TRBV28 and TRBJ2-1; D call uncertain. The V end was cut by 4 bases, the J end by 3 bases, with 7 bases between. The length of the CDR3 is 13 residues. Germline V gives CDR1 MDHEN, CDR2 SYDVKM. The CDR3 reads CASSSGRYNEQFF. DNA for the CDR3: TGTGCCAGCAGTTCGGGTCGCTACAATGAGCAGTTCTTC.

The chain combines TRBV7-3 with TRBJ2-3; 8 bases map to TRBD2. The germline CDR1 and CDR2 sequences are SGHTA and FQGTGA. With 5 bases clipped from V and 0 bases from J, the junction kept 10 bases outside the gene matches. The CDR3 covers 17 residues. In DNA, the CDR3 is TGTGCCAGCAGCCCGCTCGAGCGGGGGCTCAGCACAGATACGCAGTATTTT. It yields the protein CASSPLERGLSTDTQYF.

This chain joins TRBV10-3 and TRBJ2-3; 9 bases match TRBD1. Germline V CDR1 and CDR2: ENHRY, SYGVKD. V lost 11 bases and J lost 4; bases outside the gene matches: 10. There are 14 residues in the CDR3. CDR3 amino acids: CAARGDREADTQYF. The CDR3 DNA is TGTGCCGCAAGGGGGGACAGGGAAGCAGATACGCAGTATTTT.

The genes are TRBV15 and TRBJ1-6; 8 bases align to TRBD1. The CDR3 is 17 residues long. Germline trimming cut 5 bases from V and 8 bases from J; bases unmatched to any gene: 14. CDR1 and CDR2 (germline): LNHNV, YYDKDF (reference sequence). DNA for the CDR3: TGTGCCACCAGCGGAACCCACAGGGGGGTCCCGGATTCACCCCTCCACTTT. Its protein product is CATSGTHRGVPDSPLHF.

The V gene is TRBV3-1 (or the pseudogene TRBV3-2), the J gene TRBJ2-2, with D perhaps matching TRBD2 (7 bases). Trimming took 8 bases from V and 10 from J, leaving 11 bases between them. There are 11 residues in the CDR3. Germline CDR1 is LGHDT and CDR2 is YNNKEL (reference sequence). The CDR3 coding sequence is TGTGCCAGCCGAGGGGGGGCGGAGCTGTTTTTT. Translating it yields CASRGGAELFF.

This clone turned up a few times. The V and J genes are TRBV6-6 and TRBJ2-3; 8 nucleotides match TRBD1. The V gene's germline CDR1 is MNHNY and CDR2 SVGAGI (reference sequence). J gave up 1 base and V 6 bases, and 3 bases lay outside the gene matches. The CDR3 has 14 amino acids. This CDR3 reads CASSQDRGTDTQYF. The DNA for the CDR3 is TGTGCCAGCAGCCAGGACAGGGGCACAGATACGCAGTATTTT.

By proportion, this clone is medium-sized. V usage is TRBV5-1 and J usage is TRBJ2-7, with D perhaps TRBD2 (5 bases). In germline, CDR1 is SGHRS, CDR2 YFSETQ. The CDR3 runs 14 residues. Trimming stripped 2 bases from V and 0 bases from J, with 9 bases between. The CDR3 here is CASSLLGNSYEQYF. DNA of the CDR3: TGCGCCAGCAGCTTACTAGGCAACTCCTACGAGCAGTACTTC.

This clone was seen only a few times. The chain is built from TRBV7-9 and TRBJ1-5; D might be TRBD1 (6 bases). The V gene's germline CDR1 is SEHNR and CDR2 FQNEAQ (reference sequence). Trimming cost V 4 bases and J 0 bases, with 13 bases left between them. This CDR3 has 16 residues. CDR3 in amino acids: CASSSSQGNSNQPQHF. The CDR3 DNA sequence: TGTGCCAGCAGCTCATCACAGGGAAATAGCAATCAGCCCCAGCATTTT.

J is TRBJ2-1 and V is TRBV4-1; 7 positions agree with TRBD2. Germline V lookup: CDR1 MGHRA, CDR2 YSYEKL. CDR3 length equals 13 residues. V lost 9 bases to trimming and J lost 7 bases; unmatched junction nucleotides: 9. CDR3 in DNA: TGCGCCAGTGGTCGGGTTAGCGGGAATGAGCAGTTCTTC. It is translated as CASGRVSGNEQFF.

This clone was seen a few times. The CDR3 spells CATSDPGINYNEQFF. For the CDR3, the DNA is TGTGCCACCAGTGACCCCGGGATTAACTACAATGAGCAGTTCTTC. The chain carries TRBV24-1 and TRBJ2-1; maybe TRBD2 (5 bases). V lost 4 bases, J lost 3 bases, and 12 bases lay in between. CDR1 KGHDR and CDR2 SFDVKD come from the germline V gene. There are 15 residues in the CDR3.

This clone was seen just once. This chain joins TRBV7-9 and TRBJ1-5; D uncertain. Germline loops: CDR1 SEHNR, CDR2 FQNEAQ (reference sequence). The CDR3 is 14 residues long. Trimming pared 5 bases from V and 2 bases from J, leaving 10 bases between. CDR3 bases: TGTGCCAGCAGCCCTAGCGTAGGCAATCAGCCCCAGCATTTT. Translation: CASSPSVGNQPQHF.

The gene calls are TRBV4-3 and TRBJ2-7; no reliable D call. Germline lookup yields CDR1 LGHNA and CDR2 YSLEER. Between the trimmed V and J ends, which lost 2 bases and 4 bases, there was a span of 21 bases. CDR3 length: 17 amino acids. CDR3: CASSQTDGQLRAYEQYF. CDR3 coding DNA: TGCGCCAGCAGCCAAACGGATGGGCAGTTGCGCGCGTACGAGCAGTACTTC.

CDR3 nucleotides: TGTGCCAGCTCGGCGGTTCCCTACTCCTACAATGAGCAGTTCTTC. Its translation: CASSAVPYSYNEQFF. The rearrangement uses TRBV18 and TRBJ2-1; D gene uncertain. CDR1 KGHSH and CDR2 LQKENI come from the germline V gene. The CDR3 spans 15 residues. Deletions cut 6 bases from V and 0 bases from J, with 12 bases between.

The chain combines TRBV29-1 with TRBJ1-1, with D unclear. The germline V gene encodes CDR1 SQVTM and CDR2 ANQGSEA. Trimming took off 0 bases at V and 0 bases at J, with 5 bases between the two ends. The CDR3 consists of 13 residues. The CDR3 loop is CSVEDGLNTEAFF. The CDR3 DNA sequence: TGCAGCGTTGAAGATGGCCTGAACACTGAAGCTTTCTTT.

Only a few counts were recorded for this clone. The rearrangement links TRBV5-1 to TRBJ2-7, with a weak D call TRBD2 (5 bases). The V gene lost 5 bases and the J gene lost 3 bases, with 15 bases spanning the gap. The germline V gene has CDR1 SGHRS and CDR2 YFSETQ. The CDR3 sequence is 14 residues long. The CDR3 DNA follows: TGCGCCAGCAGAAACTCCGGGGAAGGCTACGAGCAGTACTTC. Translating gives CASRNSGEGYEQYF. Full variable domain (rest looked up from reference TRBV5-1 and TRBJ2-7): KAGVTQTPRYLIKTRGQQVTLSCSPISGHRSVSWYQQTPGQGLQFLFEYFSETQRNKGNFPGRFSGRQFSNSRSEMNVSTLELGDSALYLCASRNSGEGYEQYFGPGTRLTVT.

This clone was counted a few times. The chain has TRBV7-8 and TRBJ2-2; D unclear. This CDR3 contains 14 residues. V gave up 8 bases and J gave up 8 bases, with 18 bases separating them. Germline CDR1 is SGHVS and CDR2 is FQNEAQ. The CDR3 spells CASLARSLAGELFF. DNA of the CDR3: TGTGCCAGCTTAGCTCGGTCCCTGGCGGGGGAGCTGTTTTTT.

V gene TRBV7-3 combines with J gene TRBJ2-7; 10 nucleotides match TRBD1. The CDR3 loop spans 15 amino acids. With 1 base clipped from V and 6 bases from J, the junction kept 6 bases outside the gene matches. Germline-derived CDR1 and CDR2 are SGHTA and FQGTGA. In nucleotides, the CDR3 is TGTGCCAGCAGCTTAATGACAGGGGGCTTGGGCGAGCAGTACTTC. Its translation: CASSLMTGGLGEQYF.

The V call is TRBV9, the J call TRBJ1-6, with a tentative D call TRBD1 (6 bases). The CDR3 contains 15 residues. In germline, CDR1 is SGDLS, CDR2 YYNGEE. V dropped 0 bases and J dropped 10 bases, with 14 bases sitting between them. For the CDR3, the DNA is TGTGCCAGCAGCGTAGCTGTACAGGGTGTGTCACCCCTCCACTTT. As protein: CASSVAVQGVSPLHF.

The V call is TRBV21-1, the J call TRBJ2-2; TRBD1 reflects the table's D call only, with no check against the DNA. TRBV21-1 is an annotated pseudogene. CDR3 size: 19 residues. The CDR3 DNA reads as TGTGCCAGCAGCAAAGTACAGGACGGGCGGACCGGTTGGTGCCGGGAGCTGTTTTTT. It translates to CASSKVQDGRTGWCRELFF.

This clone was observed a single time. V and J are TRBV5-1 and TRBJ1-1; 7 bases map to TRBD1. The V segment lost 4 bases and the J segment 1 base; nucleotides outside the gene matches: 7. The V gene's germline CDR1 is SGHRS and CDR2 YFSETQ. CDR3 length: 15 amino acids. CDR3 sequence: CASSPAQGGNTEAFF. In DNA form, the CDR3 reads TGCGCCAGCAGCCCCGCCCAGGGGGGGAACACTGAAGCTTTCTTT.

Concerning this clone: The sample has other DNA sequences that encode this CDR3 too. The chain recombines TRBV10-1 with TRBJ1-6, with a possible D match to TRBD1 (6 bases). CDR1 WNHNN and CDR2 SYGVQD come from the germline V gene (reference sequence). This CDR3 spans 15 amino acids. V lost 0 bases, J lost 7 bases, and 10 bases lay in between. In nucleotides, the CDR3 is TGCGCCAGCAGTGAGTCGCGGACAGAGAATTCACCCCTCCACTTT. Its protein product is CASSESRTENSPLHF.

The chain recombines TRBV11-3 with TRBJ1-1; D gene ambiguous. V shed 1 base and J shed 0 bases, with 3 bases lying between them. Germline V lookup: CDR1 SGHNT, CDR2 YENEEA. The CDR3 covers 13 residues. The DNA for the CDR3 is TGTGCCAGCAGCTTAGGCGTGAACACTGAAGCTTTCTTT. This sequence encodes CASSLGVNTEAFF. Full variable domain (remainder filled in from reference TRBV11-3 and TRBJ1-1): EAGVVQSPRYKIIEKKQPVAFWCNPISGHNTLYWYLQNLGQGPELLIRYENEEAVDDSQLPKDRFSAERLKGVDSTLKIQPAELGDSAVYLCASSLGVNTEAFFGQGTRLTVV.

The rearrangement links TRBV2 to TRBJ1-5, with no clear D. Germline CDR1 is SNHLY and CDR2 is FYNNEI. The CDR3 runs to 12 residues. Trimming removed 6 bases from V and 4 bases from J, with 7 bases in between. The CDR3 sequence: CASSQHNQPQHF. In nucleotides, the CDR3 is TGTGCCAGCAGCCAACATAATCAGCCCCAGCATTTT.